Listed below are T cell receptor beta chains from one sample, sequenced in a study of CD8+ T cells in alopecia areata. The table came from immunoSEQ multiplex PCR; TCRdb's copy has only in-frame clones and leaves some out. The table shows about 110,000 clones, with approximately 61% occurring only once. Material: NKG2D-low CD8+ T cells sorted from blood. The receptors here all came from a human donor with alopecia areata. The CDR3 runs from the conserved cysteine through the conserved F or W. A D gene is named only where the DNA matches it firmly. Only some rows state a clone size, as once, few, many or a class for expanded clones.

j_gene,v_gene,d_gene,abundance,CDR3aa,CDR3nt
TRBJ1-1,TRBV2,.,few,CASSVETAEAFF,TGTGCCAGCAGTGTTGAGACAGCTGAAGCTTTCTTT
TRBJ2-1,TRBV11-2,.,few,CASSLLGTPSYEQFF,TGTGCCAGCAGCTTATTGGGAACACCTAGCTATGAGCAGTTCTTC
TRBJ2-7,TRBV7-9,.,.,CASSLPPGASDEQYF,TGTGCCAGCAGCTTACCACCTGGGGCTAGTGACGAGCAGTACTTC
TRBJ2-7,TRBV6-5,TRBD2,.,CASSPLAGGFYEQYF,TGTGCCAGCAGTCCCCTAGCGGGAGGCTTTTACGAGCAGTACTTC
TRBJ1-2,TRBV11-2,.,.,CASSLEGSRSKYGYTF,TGTGCCAGCAGCTTAGAGGGCAGCCGCTCCAAATATGGCTACACCTTC
TRBJ2-7,TRBV9,.,.,CASSVGPELRVSGEQYF,TGTGCCAGCAGCGTAGGACCTGAGCTACGAGTTAGCGGCGAGCAGTACTTC
TRBJ2-1,TRBV6-5,.,.,CASGAGTEQFF,TGTGCCAGCGGGGCAGGGACGGAGCAGTTCTTC
TRBJ2-1,TRBV4-1,TRBD2,.,CASSRTSGSYNEQFF,TGCGCCAGCAGCCGGACTAGCGGTTCTTACAATGAGCAGTTCTTC
TRBJ2-1,TRBV27,TRBD2,.,CASSASGRNLIEQFF,TGTGCCAGCAGTGCTAGCGGGAGGAACCTCATTGAGCAGTTCTTC
TRBJ2-1,TRBV6-1,TRBD2,few,CASSPLAGDYNEQFF,TGTGCCAGCAGTCCTCTAGCGGGAGACTACAATGAGCAGTTCTTC
TRBJ2-3,TRBV9,TRBD2,.,CASSAGRATGTDTQYF,TGTGCCAGCAGCGCCGGGAGGGCTACAGGGACAGATACGCAGTATTTT
TRBJ2-7,TRBV27,TRBD1,once,CASSIQDRVPSYEQYF,TGTGCCAGCAGTATTCAGGACAGGGTACCCTCCTACGAGCAGTACTTC
TRBJ1-2,TRBV13,TRBD1,.,CASSSLTGGYGYTF,TGTGCCAGCAGCTCCCTGACAGGGGGCTATGGCTACACCTTC
TRBJ2-3,TRBV7-6,TRBD2,.,CASSLPAGSTDTQYF,TGTGCCAGCAGCTTACCAGCGGGATCAACAGATACGCAGTATTTT
TRBJ2-7,TRBV7-2,TRBD1,few,CASSFFGGTGLSYEQYF,TGTGCCAGCAGCTTCTTTGGGGGGACAGGACTCTCCTACGAGCAGTACTTC
TRBJ1-1,TRBV9,.,.,CASSLTPSTEAFF,TGTGCCAGCAGTTTGACTCCTAGCACTGAAGCTTTCTTT